One and the same sample provided the 16 T cell receptor beta chains below, sequenced in a study of T cells in Graves' hyperthyroidism and ophthalmopathy (dated by TCRdb to the late 2010s). Preparation of the library involved multiplex PCR. Sequencer: Illumina HiSeq 2000. TCR beta CDR3 regions were amplified from RNA transcripts. The TCR CDR3 was subjected to a first round of RT-PCR using the HTBI primer set and the Qiagen OneStep RT-PCR kit. Clones were called with MiXCR by TCRdb after fastp trimmed the public reads at Q25, and only in-frame beta chains were retained. Rows with a matching CDR3 protein are joined into one entry that keeps the most common DNA and genes. A total of approximately 370,000 distinct CDR3 sequences appear in this sample, roughly 15% of them only once. The ten largest clones take up 34% of the sample. Sequenced material: blood. Receptors originate from a woman aged 25-40 years with Graves' hyperthyroidism that later progressed to Graves' ophthalmopathy.

This clonotype came up many times. The chain couples TRBV7-9 to TRBJ2-2; tentative D call: TRBD2 (5 bases). The CDR3 runs 14 residues. The ends were cut back, 5 bases at V and 6 bases at J, with 13 bases in the middle. Germline V gene lookup returns CDR1 SEHNR and CDR2 FQNEAQ (reference sequence). In DNA form, the CDR3 reads TGTGCCAGCAGCCGAGGGCAGGCGGCCGGGGAGCTGTTTTTT. It yields the protein CASSRGQAAGELFF.

This chain uses TRBV7-9 with TRBJ2-5; unclear D gene. V lost 1 base, J lost 1 base, and 7 bases lay in between. The CDR3 covers 14 residues. Germline V gene lookup returns CDR1 SEHNR and CDR2 FQNEAQ (reference sequence). CDR3 amino acids: CASSLDTVQETQYF. In DNA, the CDR3 is TGTGCCAGCAGCTTAGATACGGTCCAAGAGACCCAGTACTTC. Full variable domain (missing parts from reference TRBV7-9 and TRBJ2-5): DTGVSQNPRHKITKRGQNVTFRCDPISEHNRLYWYRQTLGQGPEFLTYFQNEAQLEKSRLLSDRFSAERPKGSFSTLEIQRTEQGDSAMYLCASSLDTVQETQYFGPGTRLLVL.

The table lists this clonotype with a few counts. The V call is TRBV29-1, the J call TRBJ1-2; the match to TRBD1 covers 9 bases. The CDR3 length is 12 residues. Unmatched junction bases numbered 5, after V lost 4 bases and J lost 8 bases. The germline CDR1 and CDR2 sequences are SQVTM and ANQGSEA. The CDR3, as DNA: TGCAGCGTTGCTGGACAGGGGAAAGGCTACACCTTC. Protein: CSVAGQGKGYTF.

This clonotype was recorded many times. This chain joins TRBV12-3 or TRBV12-4 and TRBJ2-3; no reliable D call. V lost 3 bases to trimming and J lost 1 base, with 8 bases between them. The CDR3 length is 14 residues. The CDR3 DNA follows: TGTGCCAGCAGTTTTTCAACGGGCACAGATACGCAGTATTTT. Translation: CASSFSTGTDTQYF.

This clonotype was found many times. The chain carries TRBV2 and TRBJ2-7, with D perhaps TRBD1 (6 bases). Trimming shortened V by 7 bases and J by 5 bases, and 12 bases separated the two germline ends. This CDR3 comprises 12 residues. The germline CDR1 and CDR2 sequences are SNHLY and FYNNEI. The DNA of the CDR3 is TGTGCCAGCAACCTGGGGGCCGACGAGCAGTACTTC. Amino acids: CASNLGADEQYF.

This clonotype has a count of ten or more. This chain connects TRBV20-1 to TRBJ1-5; D is possibly TRBD1 (5 bases). There are 13 residues in the CDR3. V was cut by 4 bases and J by 3 bases, with 10 bases left in between. Germline assignment: CDR1 DFQATT and CDR2 SNEGSKA (reference sequence). The CDR3 region has the DNA TGCAGTGCTATCGGACACACCAATCAGCCCCAGCATTTT. Amino acid sequence: CSAIGHTNQPQHF.

At least ten counts were recorded for this clonotype. This chain links TRBV20-1 with TRBJ2-2; TRBD1 aligns across 7 bases. This CDR3 is built from 15 residues. J was trimmed by 4 bases and V by 2 bases; bases with no gene match: 7. Germline V gives CDR1 DFQATT, CDR2 SNEGSKA (reference sequence). The CDR3, as DNA: TGCAGTGCTAGACCCCCCGACAGGGCCACCGGGGAGCTGTTTTTT. Its protein is CSARPPDRATGELFF.

This clonotype was seen repeatedly, ten times or more. This chain links TRBV6-1 with TRBJ2-1; D gene ambiguous. The CDR3 contains 12 residues. CDR1 MNHNS and CDR2 SASEGT come from the germline V gene. Trimming took 7 bases from V and 6 from J, leaving 10 bases between them. This CDR3 is CASNRASNEQFF. Written as DNA, the CDR3 is TGTGCCAGCAACCGGGCATCCAATGAGCAGTTCTTC.

This clonotype was seen repeatedly, ten times or more. The rearrangement uses TRBV5-1 and TRBJ2-1; D could derive from TRBD1 or TRBD2 (5 bases each). This CDR3 has 14 residues. Trimming removed 5 bases from V and 8 bases from J, with 17 bases in between. The V gene's germline CDR1 is SGHRS and CDR2 YFSETQ. The CDR3 loop reads CASRVGASPDEQFF. Written as DNA, the CDR3 is TGCGCCAGCAGGGTCGGGGCGTCCCCGGATGAGCAGTTCTTC.

The gene calls are TRBV20-1 and TRBJ2-1; 12 bases line up with TRBD2. Germline V gene lookup returns CDR1 DFQATT and CDR2 SNEGSKA (reference sequence). The CDR3 contains 15 residues. V shed 3 bases, J shed 7 bases, and the junction held 7 bases outside the gene matches. The CDR3 loop is CSARGLAGGRNEQFF. Written as DNA, the CDR3 is TGCAGTGCTAGGGGGCTAGCGGGGGGGCGGAATGAGCAGTTCTTC.

This clonotype occurred many times. V gene TRBV6-1 combines with J gene TRBJ1-1, with D tentatively TRBD1 (5 bases). CDR1 and CDR2 from the germline V gene are MNHNS and SASEGT. CDR3 size: 14 residues. V was shortened by 6 bases and J by 5 bases, with 16 bases between the two germline ends. The CDR3 bases are TGTGCCAGCAGCGCAGAGGGAAGGGGTACTGAAGCTTTCTTT. Translated, it gives CASSAEGRGTEAFF.

This clonotype was recorded a few times. The genes are TRBV30 and TRBJ1-1, with 12 nucleotides matching TRBD1. V gave up 2 bases and J gave up 7 bases; unmatched junction bases: 8. Germline V gives CDR1 GTSNPN, CDR2 SVGIG (reference sequence). The CDR3 loop spans 15 amino acids. The CDR3 is CAWSPPGQGAREAFF. The CDR3 DNA follows: TGTGCCTGGAGTCCCCCGGGACAGGGGGCTCGTGAAGCTTTCTTT. Variable domain in full (rest from reference TRBV30 and TRBJ1-1): SQTIHQWPATLVQPVGSPLSLECTVEGTSNPNLYWYRQAAGRGLQLLFYSVGIGQISSEVPQNLSASRPQDRQFILSSKKLLLSDSGFYLCAWSPPGQGAREAFFGQGTRLTVV.

This clonotype was counted a single time. The gene calls are TRBV12-3 or TRBV12-4 and TRBJ2-7; no firm D call. CDR3 length: 16 amino acids. Trimming stripped 5 bases from V and 1 base from J, with 18 bases between. The CDR3 protein is CASSGPLMTDSYEQYF. The CDR3 region has the DNA TGTGCCAGCAGTGGGCCACTCATGACCGATTCCTACGAGCAGTACTTC.

Ten or more counts support this clonotype. The gene calls are TRBV28 and TRBJ2-3, with TRBD2 as a possible D gene (6 bases). The CDR3 loop spans 14 amino acids. The V gene lost 5 bases and the J gene lost 1 base, with 10 bases spanning the gap. Per the germline V gene, CDR1 is MDHEN and CDR2 is SYDVKM. The CDR3 loop reads CASSETGGTDTQYF. The CDR3, as DNA: TGTGCCAGCAGTGAGACGGGGGGCACAGATACGCAGTATTTT.

In this sample, this clonotype turned up once. Germline and junction disagree at one end, which may indicate a read error. The chain couples TRBV18 to TRBJ2-1; maybe TRBD2 (6 bases). In germline, CDR1 is KGHSH, CDR2 LQKENI. CDR3 length: 15 residues. The CDR3 spells CASYTGSGLDNKQFF. The CDR3, as DNA: TGTGCCAGCTACACCGGAAGCGGGTTGGACAATAAGCAGTTCTTC.

This clonotype was seen many times. The chain combines TRBV9 with TRBJ2-1; TRBD2 aligns across 10 bases. This CDR3 is built from 17 residues. J gave up 1 base and V 0 bases, and 4 bases lay outside the gene matches. Germline loops: CDR1 SGDLS, CDR2 YYNGEE. Here the CDR3 DNA reads TGTGCCAGCAGCGTAGAGAGCGGGAGGGTATCCTACAATGAGCAGTTCTTC. The encoded protein is CASSVESGRVSYNEQFF.